Listed here are 32 T cell receptor beta chains from one sample, sequenced in a study of CD8+CD57+ T cells in acquired aplastic anemia. The use of genomic DNA as template underpinned the TCR beta VDJ and CDR3 profiling. MiXCR, run by TCRdb on the reads, gives a single entry per CDR3 protein. The table has some 280,000 distinct CDR3 sequences, approximately 55% seen once; the top ten hold around 7.6%. The specimen sequenced was sorted CD4+, CD8+, or CD8+CD57+ T cells (not recorded which) from PBMCs. The receptors originated from a human donor with severe aplastic anemia or a healthy control (not recorded which).

This clonotype was observed once. The chain employs TRBV4-2 and TRBJ1-6; unclear D gene. Per the germline V gene, CDR1 is LGHNA and CDR2 is YNFKEQ. V lost 3 bases and J lost 16, with 13 bases in between. This CDR3 is 12 amino acids long. This CDR3 reads CASSHPQGALHF. The CDR3 DNA is TGTGCCAGCAGCCATCCTCAAGGTGCGCTCCACTTT.

This clonotype was seen ten or more times. The gene calls are TRBV4-1 and TRBJ1-3; D is possibly TRBD1 (5 bases). Trimming removed 4 bases from V and 4 bases from J, with 20 bases in between. The CDR3 is 17 residues long. Germline CDR1 is MGHRA and CDR2 is YSYEKL. DNA for the CDR3: TGCGCCAGCAGCCTCCGGGGGGACCCTGGCTCCGGAAACACCATATATTTT. Translated: CASSLRGDPGSGNTIYF.

This chain connects TRBV6-5 to TRBJ2-1; possible D gene TRBD1, 6 bases. There are 13 residues in the CDR3. Trimming removed 7 bases at V and 9 bases at J, with 16 bases between. Germline lookup yields CDR1 MNHEY and CDR2 SVGAGI. The CDR3 coding sequence is TGTGCCAGCAACGGTAGGGGCAGGGGTGAGCAGTTCTTC. It codes for CASNGRGRGEQFF.

This clonotype was recorded once. The chain joins TRBV5-1 to TRBJ1-2, with 8 bases lining up with TRBD1. The V gene's germline CDR1 is SGHRS and CDR2 YFSETQ. Germline trimming cut 6 bases from V and 4 bases from J; bases unmatched to any gene: 8. The CDR3 consists of 14 residues. The CDR3 DNA is TGCGCCAGCAACGGCGGACAGGGTGGCTATGGCTACACCTTC. It codes for CASNGGQGGYGYTF.

The rearrangement joins TRBV19 to TRBJ2-7; the D call may be TRBD1 or TRBD2 (6 bases each). The CDR3 runs 15 residues. Germline assignment: CDR1 LNHDA and CDR2 SQIVND (reference sequence). Trimming left V 3 bases short and J 6 bases short, with 18 bases between. In DNA form, the CDR3 reads TGTGCCAGTAGTATTGGGGGGCTAGCTCCGACCGAGCAGTACTTC. Its protein product is CASSIGGLAPTEQYF.

The CDR3 loop is CASSADGRSSTDTQYF. In nucleotides, the CDR3 is TGTGCCAGCAGTGCCGACGGTAGATCTAGCACAGATACGCAGTATTTT. The chain joins TRBV2 to TRBJ2-3; unclear D gene. The V gene's germline CDR1 is SNHLY and CDR2 FYNNEI. V was pared by 4 bases and J by 0 bases, with 14 bases between. This CDR3 is built from 16 residues.

The chain couples TRBV24-1 to TRBJ2-7; possibly TRBD1 or TRBD2 for D (5 bases each). From germline, CDR1 is KGHDR and CDR2 SFDVKD. V shed 4 bases and J shed 2 bases, with 14 bases lying between them. The CDR3 length is 15 residues. In DNA form, the CDR3 reads TGTGCCACCAGTGAAACCGGGACCGCGGCCTACGAGCAGTACTTC. This translates into CATSETGTAAYEQYF.

This rearrangement joins TRBV12-3 or TRBV12-4 to TRBJ2-3; D may be TRBD1 or TRBD2 (6 bases each). The CDR3 extends over 15 amino acids. V was clipped by 7 bases and J by 4 bases, with 18 bases between them. The CDR3 bases are TGTGCCAGCAACCAGGATGGGGGGCGGCCAGATACGCAGTATTTT. Translation gives CASNQDGGRPDTQYF.

The gene calls are TRBV7-2 and TRBJ2-7; D is unresolved. CDR1 is SGHTA and CDR2 is FQGNSA in the germline V gene. Trimming pared 1 base from V and 1 base from J, leaving 11 bases between. The CDR3 is made up of 15 amino acids. The CDR3 reads CASSLETVGSYEQYF. The CDR3 DNA is TGTGCCAGCAGCTTAGAAACGGTGGGGTCCTACGAGCAGTACTTC.

This clonotype has a count of ten or more. The chain links TRBV7-2 to TRBJ2-3, with 11 bases lining up with TRBD2. The CDR3 extends over 15 amino acids. The germline gives CDR1 SGHTA, CDR2 FQGNSA. V shed 5 bases and J 4 bases; nucleotides not matched to a gene: 5. In DNA, the CDR3 is TGTGCCAGCAGCCTTAGCGGGGGGGCCGCAGATACGCAGTATTTT. Amino acid sequence: CASSLSGGAADTQYF.

This clonotype was seen more than once but under ten times. This sequence joins TRBV24-1 and TRBJ2-1; TRBD1 matches at 8 bases. Germline loops: CDR1 KGHDR, CDR2 SFDVKD. With 2 bases clipped from V and 8 bases from J, the junction kept 7 bases outside the gene matches. This CDR3 comprises 15 residues. CDR3 region: CATSDSKDRAHEQFF. CDR3 sequence (DNA): TGTGCCACCAGTGATTCTAAGGACAGGGCCCATGAGCAGTTCTTC.

This clonotype was recorded many times. This rearrangement joins TRBV14 to TRBJ2-1; 7 bases are shared with TRBD2. With 4 bases clipped from V and 5 bases from J, the junction kept 5 bases outside the gene matches. The CDR3 sequence is 14 residues long. Germline CDR1 reads SGHDN; CDR2 reads FVKESK. In DNA, the CDR3 is TGTGCCAGCAGCCGACGGGGGGTGGACAATGAGCAGTTCTTC. Its translation: CASSRRGVDNEQFF.

The rearrangement links TRBV20-1 to TRBJ1-3; 7 nucleotides match TRBD1. The V segment lost 5 bases and the J segment 6 bases; nucleotides outside the gene matches: 7. Germline assignment: CDR1 DFQATT and CDR2 SNEGSKA (reference sequence). There are 13 residues in the CDR3. The CDR3 DNA reads as TGCAGTGCTCCCGACAGGGTTGAAAACACCATATATTTT. It translates to CSAPDRVENTIYF.

This clonotype was seen ten or more times. The genes are TRBV6-5 and TRBJ1-2; D uncertain. The CDR3 totals 15 residues. The V end was cut by 1 base, the J end by 2 bases, with 11 bases between. Germline-derived CDR1 and CDR2 are MNHEY and SVGAGI. In DNA form, the CDR3 reads TGTGCCAGCAGTTACTACGCGGGTCTAAACTATGGCTACACCTTC. This gives the protein CASSYYAGLNYGYTF.

Only one count was recorded for this clonotype. The rearrangement joins TRBV19 to TRBJ1-1; D uncertain. The CDR3 has 12 residues. Germline CDR1 reads LNHDA; CDR2 reads SQIVND (reference sequence). The ends were cut back, 4 bases at V and 12 bases at J, with 15 bases in the middle. The CDR3 coding sequence is TGTGCCAGTAGTACCACGACACGTATAACTTTCTTT. This translates into CASSTTTRITFF.

The chain couples TRBV7-3 to TRBJ1-2; 9 nucleotides agree with TRBD1. The CDR3 spans 17 residues. Germline lookup yields CDR1 SGHTA and CDR2 FQGTGA. After removal of 4 bases from V and 8 bases from J, the junction contained 17 bases not matched to a gene. CDR3 in DNA: TGTGCCAGCAGCTCGAACACTCAACCACAGGGGGCGCAAGGCTACACCTTC. Its protein product is CASSSNTQPQGAQGYTF.

This rearrangement joins TRBV7-9 to TRBJ2-7, with D uncertain. The V gene's germline CDR1 is SEHNR and CDR2 FQNEAQ (reference sequence). With 5 bases removed from V and 5 bases from J, the gap between germline ends came to 31 bases. CDR3 length: 19 amino acids. The CDR3 spells CASSRILGLMARVYHEQYF. The CDR3 nucleotides read TGTGCCAGCAGCCGAATCTTAGGCTTAATGGCAAGGGTATACCACGAGCAGTACTTC.

This clonotype was observed a single time. The rearrangement joins TRBV2 to TRBJ2-3, with D unresolved. CDR1 is SNHLY, CDR2 FYNNEI, per germline. The ends were cut back, 8 bases at V and 9 bases at J, with 12 bases in the middle. CDR3 length: 11 residues. Written as DNA, the CDR3 is TGTGCCAGCGTCGGTGGAAAGACGCAGTATTTT. Its translation is CASVGGKTQYF.

The genes are TRBV29-1 and TRBJ1-2, with 7 positions matching TRBD1. This CDR3 contains 13 residues. V trimming: 3 bases; J trimming: 6 bases; junction bases outside the gene matches: 7. Germline V gene sequence: CDR1 SQVTM, CDR2 ANQGSEA. In DNA, the CDR3 is TGCAGCGTTGATCCCCCAGGGGGAAATGGCTACACCTTC. Protein product: CSVDPPGGNGYTF.

This sequence joins TRBV5-1 and TRBJ1-1, with TRBD1 identical over 7 bases. The CDR3 length is 14 residues. Germline-derived CDR1 and CDR2 are SGHRS and YFSETQ. J gave up 1 base and V 3 bases, and 3 bases lay outside the gene matches. CDR3 in DNA: TGCGCCAGCAGCTCCAGGGGGGAGAACACTGAAGCTTTCTTT. Amino acid sequence: CASSSRGENTEAFF.

This clonotype has just a few counts. The rearrangement links TRBV29-1 to TRBJ2-7; no reliable D call. CDR3 length: 12 residues. The ends were cut back, 6 bases at V and 3 bases at J, with 12 bases in the middle. Germline V gene sequence: CDR1 SQVTM, CDR2 ANQGSEA. CDR3 sequence (DNA): TGCAGCGTAAACGGAGATAACTACGAGCAGTACTTC. Translation: CSVNGDNYEQYF.

This rearrangement joins TRBV19 to TRBJ2-7, with D tentatively TRBD2 (5 bases). CDR1 LNHDA and CDR2 SQIVND come from the germline V gene (reference sequence). The V and J ends lost 3 bases and 2 bases respectively, with 8 bases between them. The CDR3 is 13 residues long. CDR3 amino acids: CASSIGSTYEQYF. The CDR3 nucleotides read TGTGCCAGTAGTATTGGGAGTACCTACGAGCAGTACTTC.

The V gene is TRBV20-1, the J gene TRBJ1-4, with a weak D call TRBD1 (5 bases). The CDR3 contains 13 residues. V gave up 4 bases and J gave up 3 bases, with 9 bases separating them. CDR1 and CDR2 (germline): DFQATT, SNEGSKA (reference sequence). CDR3 nucleotide sequence: TGCAGTGCTACGGGGGGTGCTAATGAAAAACTGTTTTTT. Protein sequence: CSATGGANEKLFF.

This clonotype was seen many times. The chain is built from TRBV4-2 and TRBJ2-1; a possible D gene is TRBD1 (6 bases). The CDR3 has 14 residues. V shed 0 bases and J shed 9 bases, with 12 bases lying between them. Germline V gene data show CDR1 as LGHNA and CDR2 as YNFKEQ. Written as DNA, the CDR3 is TGTGCCAGCAGCCAAGAACAGGGTAGGGGTGAGCAGTTCTTC. Translating it yields CASSQEQGRGEQFF.

This clonotype was found once. This is likely a read error, given that the CDR3 carries no conserved phenylalanine or tryptophan at its end. The limits of the CDR3 on the DNA are not certain, so only TCRdb's listed CDR3 is given. The J gene is TRBJ1-4, the V gene TRBV6-4; the table's D call, TRBD1, was not checked against the DNA. CDR1 and CDR2 (germline): MRHNA, SNTAGT. Inclusive of both ends, the CDR3 amounts to 10 amino acids. Here the CDR3 reads CASRTGTGTK.

V is TRBV5-1 and J is TRBJ2-7, with TRBD1 matching over 7 bases. Looked up from germline, CDR1 is SGHRS and CDR2 is YFSETQ. V was clipped by 0 bases and J by 4 bases; unmatched bases: 4. CDR3 size: 14 residues. CDR3: CASSLVGGAYEQYF. CDR3 coding DNA: TGCGCCAGCAGCTTGGTAGGGGGCGCGTACGAGCAGTACTTC.

The rearrangement uses TRBV7-9 and TRBJ2-7; tentatively, D is TRBD2 (5 bases). The V end was cut by 2 bases, the J end by 0 bases, with 11 bases between. The CDR3 consists of 15 residues. The germline V gene encodes CDR1 SEHNR and CDR2 FQNEAQ (reference sequence). DNA for the CDR3: TGTGCCAGCAGCTTAAGGGAGTCACCCTCCTACGAGCAGTACTTC. This gives the protein CASSLRESPSYEQYF. Using reference TRBV7-9 and TRBJ2-7 for the parts outside the CDR3, the full variable domain is DTGVSQNPRHKITKRGQNVTFRCDPISEHNRLYWYRQTLGQGPEFLTYFQNEAQLEKSRLLSDRFSAERPKGSFSTLEIQRTEQGDSAMYLCASSLRESPSYEQYFGPGTRLTVT.

The CDR3 DNA reads as TGTGCTACAGCGGGGAGGCGTCAAGAGACCCAGTACTTC. Protein: CATAGRRQETQYF. The chain uses TRBV7-2 and TRBJ2-5; TRBD2 aligns across 7 bases. Germline CDR1 reads SGHTA; CDR2 reads FQGNSA. This CDR3 region has 13 residues.

This clonotype was counted ten times or more. The chain has TRBV11-2 and TRBJ1-1, with 10 bases fitting TRBD1. The CDR3 is made up of 16 amino acids. The ends lost 8 bases at V and 4 bases at J; junction bases unmatched: 13. Germline loops: CDR1 SGHAT, CDR2 FQNNGV. As DNA, the CDR3 is TGTGCCAGCCTCATTCCTAAGACAGGGGGCGGCACTGAAGCTTTCTTT. Protein product: CASLIPKTGGGTEAFF.

The chain combines TRBV10-3 with TRBJ1-3; 9 bases are shared with TRBD1. Germline CDR1 and CDR2: ENHRY and SYGVKD. The V gene end was trimmed by 5 bases and the J gene end by 0 bases; junction bases not matched to a gene: 5. CDR3 length: 16 amino acids. The CDR3 here is CAISPGTGLSGNTIYF. Here the CDR3 DNA reads TGTGCCATCAGTCCCGGGACAGGGCTCTCTGGAAACACCATATATTTT.

V gene TRBV20-1 combines with J gene TRBJ2-3, with D perhaps TRBD1 (6 bases). This CDR3 region has 13 residues. With 4 bases removed from V and 0 bases from J, the gap between germline ends came to 8 bases. Germline CDR1 reads DFQATT; CDR2 reads SNEGSKA (reference sequence). The chain's CDR3 is CSATRGSTDTQYF. The CDR3 bases are TGCAGTGCTACCAGGGGAAGCACAGATACGCAGTATTTT.

This clonotype has a count of ten or more. The chain is built from TRBV19 and TRBJ1-1, with a possible D match to TRBD1 (6 bases). This CDR3 region has 16 residues. Per germline, CDR1 LNHDA and CDR2 SQIVND (reference sequence). The V end was cut by 1 base, the J end by 4 bases, with 16 bases between. The CDR3 region has the DNA TGTGCCAGTAGTATAGTTTGGGGGGCGCAAGGCACTGAAGCTTTCTTT. This translates into CASSIVWGAQGTEAFF.